Listed below are T cell receptor beta chains from one sample, sequenced in a study of blood T cell repertoires in COVID-19. Sequenced by immunoSEQ multiplex PCR; TCRdb stores in-frame clones only, minus some. The profile shows approximately 240,000 clones, over 80% of them singletons. The sample taken for sequencing was PBMCs or T cells enriched from blood (not recorded which). The source of these receptors is a woman between 18 and 30 years old who had recovered from COVID-19. The CDR3 runs from the conserved cysteine through the conserved F or W. The D gene is left open where the match is weak. Clone size is stated in some rows and not others, as once, few, many or a class when expanded.

D	size	J	V	CDR3	DNA
NA	few	TRBJ2-7	TRBV28	CASSFSLAGLSYEQYF	TGTGCCAGCAGTTTTAGTCTTGCGGGTCTCTCCTACGAGCAGTACTTC
TRBD2	few	TRBJ2-2	TRBV6-4	CASSELAETGELFF	TGTGCCAGCAGTGAACTAGCGGAGACCGGGGAGCTGTTTTTT
NA	NA	TRBJ1-5	TRBV5-1	CASSLVAGGNQPQHF	TGCGCCAGCAGCTTGGTTGCGGGGGGCAATCAGCCCCAGCATTTT
NA	NA	TRBJ1-2	TRBV11-3	CASSLRGLDYGYTF	TGTGCCAGCAGCTTAAGGGGCCTTGACTATGGCTACACCTTC
TRBD2	NA	TRBJ2-7	TRBV18	CASSAGAGPYEQYF	TGTGCCAGCTCCGCGGGAGCAGGGCCCTACGAGCAGTACTTC
TRBD1	few	TRBJ2-5	TRBV24-1	CATSDSTGGQETQYF	TGTGCCACCAGTGATTCGACAGGGGGCCAAGAGACCCAGTACTTC
NA	NA	TRBJ2-5	TRBV2	CASSEGWGSGEETQYF	TGTGCCAGCAGTGAAGGTTGGGGGTCGGGAGAAGAGACCCAGTACTTC
NA	NA	TRBJ1-1	TRBV11-2	CASSLTANTEAFF	TGTGCCAGCAGCTTAACAGCGAACACTGAAGCTTTCTTT
NA	NA	TRBJ2-3	TRBV3-1/TRBV3-2	CASSPRVWLVVADTQYF	TGTGCCAGCAGCCCGAGAGTATGGCTAGTGGTGGCAGATACGCAGTATTTT
NA	NA	TRBJ2-1	TRBV11-3	CASSAEGGAYNEQFF	TGTGCCAGCAGCGCAGAGGGGGGGGCCTACAATGAGCAGTTCTTC
TRBD1	few	TRBJ1-2	TRBV2	CASRSYRGIYGYTF	TGTGCCAGCAGATCGTACAGGGGCATCTATGGCTACACCTTC
TRBD1	NA	TRBJ2-5	TRBV5-4	CASSRLGQVEETQYF	TGTGCCAGCAGCCGGCTGGGACAGGTAGAAGAGACCCAGTACTTC
NA	NA	TRBJ2-3	TRBV19	CASTTGIGTDTQYF	TGTGCCAGTACGACGGGAATAGGCACAGATACGCAGTATTTT
NA	NA	TRBJ2-7	TRBV11-3	CASSLRGAYEQYF	TGTGCCAGCAGCTTACGGGGAGCCTACGAGCAGTACTTC
NA	NA	TRBJ1-2	TRBV5-1	CASSLAGNYGYTF	TGCGCCAGCAGCTTGGCAGGGAACTATGGCTACACCTTC
TRBD2	NA	TRBJ2-5	TRBV11-3	CASSRRGGTGQETQYF	TGTGCCAGCAGCCGACGGGGGGGGACTGGCCAAGAGACCCAGTACTTC
TRBD1	NA	TRBJ1-2	TRBV18	CASSPRRDRPNYGYTF	TGTGCCAGCTCACCAAGGCGGGACAGGCCTAACTATGGCTACACCTTC
NA	NA	TRBJ2-2	TRBV9	CASSLRSATGELFF	TGTGCCAGCAGCCTCCGGTCTGCAACCGGGGAGCTGTTTTTT
TRBD1	once	TRBJ2-3	TRBV10-3	CAIRLGQPTDTQYF	TGTGCCATCAGGCTGGGACAGCCGACAGATACGCAGTATTTT
TRBD2	NA	TRBJ2-1	TRBV5-1	CASTLLAGSYNEQFF	TGCGCCAGCACTCTCCTAGCGGGCTCCTACAATGAGCAGTTCTTC
NA	few	TRBJ1-5	TRBV29-1	CSVAPGGNQPQHF	TGCAGCGTTGCTCCAGGGGGCAATCAGCCCCAGCATTTT
NA	few	TRBJ2-3	TRBV6-2/TRBV6-3	CASSWGGATDTQYF	TGTGCCAGCAGTTGGGGGGGGGCCACAGATACGCAGTATTTT
NA	NA	TRBJ1-4	TRBV11-2	CASSLGHSTSNEKLFF	TGTGCCAGCAGCTTAGGCCACTCTACCTCGAATGAAAAACTGTTTTTT
NA	NA	TRBJ1-1	TRBV14	CASSQNLIGVGTEAFF	TGTGCCAGCAGCCAAAACCTTATCGGGGTGGGCACTGAAGCTTTCTTT
TRBD2	NA	TRBJ2-1	TRBV5-6	CASSSAGLAFNEQFF	TGTGCCAGCAGCTCGGCGGGACTAGCGTTCAATGAGCAGTTCTTC
NA	NA	TRBJ1-5	TRBV5-5	CASNREGGNQPQHF	TGTGCCAGCAACAGGGAGGGCGGCAATCAGCCCCAGCATTTT
NA	NA	TRBJ1-1	TRBV5-1	CASSLETGEAFF	TGCGCCAGCAGCTTGGAGACAGGTGAAGCTTTCTTT
NA	NA	TRBJ2-7	TRBV28	CASSLTGDEQYF	TGTGCCAGCAGTTTAACAGGAGACGAGCAGTACTTC
NA	NA	TRBJ2-2	TRBV28	CASSDRSLNTGELFF	TGTGCCAGCAGCGACAGGTCCTTGAACACCGGGGAGCTGTTTTTT
NA	NA	TRBJ1-1	TRBV3-1/TRBV3-2	CASSQEAVGPGTEAFF	TGTGCCAGCAGCCAAGAGGCGGTAGGGCCGGGGACTGAAGCTTTCTTT
TRBD2	once	TRBJ2-7	TRBV3-1/TRBV3-2	CASSQVAGGPGEQYF	TGTGCCAGCAGCCAAGTAGCGGGAGGGCCCGGCGAGCAGTACTTC
NA	NA	TRBJ2-7	TRBV11-3	CASSATQGYEQYF	TGTGCCAGCAGCGCAACACAGGGTTACGAGCAGTACTTC
NA	NA	TRBJ2-7	TRBV3-1/TRBV3-2	CASSQGVKQYF	TGTGCCAGCAGCCAAGGAGTCAAGCAGTACTTC
NA	NA	TRBJ2-1	TRBV7-2	CASSFAGEQFF	TGTGCCAGCAGCTTCGCGGGGGAGCAGTTCTTC
TRBD2	NA	TRBJ2-3	TRBV24-1	CATSEPGTSGSDTQYF	TGTGCCACCAGTGAACCCGGGACTAGCGGGTCAGATACGCAGTATTTT
NA	NA	TRBJ1-2	TRBV11-2	CASRIGGRGNYGYTF	TGTGCCAGCAGGATAGGGGGTCGCGGGAACTATGGCTACACCTTC
NA	NA	TRBJ1-2	TRBV19	CASSIAFRSNF	TGTGCCAGTAGTATAGCCTTCAGGTCCAACTTC
NA	NA	TRBJ2-7	TRBV11-2	CASSSLFHRVGSIYEQYF	TGTGCCAGCAGCTCTCTATTCCACAGGGTGGGATCCATCTACGAGCAGTACTTC
NA	NA	TRBJ2-2	TRBV2	CASSPGRVTGELFF	TGTGCCAGCAGCCCGGGTCGGGTCACCGGGGAGCTGTTTTTT
TRBD2	NA	TRBJ2-7	TRBV3-1/TRBV3-2	CASSRGLAAYEQYF	TGTGCCAGCAGCCGGGGACTAGCGGCCTACGAGCAGTACTTC
NA	NA	TRBJ1-4	TRBV5-6	CASSLAGIANEKLFF	TGTGCCAGCAGCTTGGCAGGGATAGCTAATGAAAAACTGTTTTTT
NA	NA	TRBJ1-2	TRBV20-1	CSASPGSNYGYTF	TGCAGTGCTAGTCCAGGGTCCAACTATGGCTACACCTTC
TRBD1	NA	TRBJ1-1	TRBV6-5	CASRTRRGITEAFF	TGTGCCAGCAGGACCCGCAGGGGGATCACTGAAGCTTTCTTT
TRBD1	NA	TRBJ1-1	TRBV4-1	CASSRQGENTEAFF	TGCGCCAGCAGCCGACAGGGGGAAAACACTGAAGCTTTCTTT
TRBD2	NA	TRBJ2-7	TRBV10-1	CAAKAGVAFTYEQYF	TGCGCCGCGAAAGCGGGGGTAGCCTTTACCTACGAGCAGTACTTC
NA	NA	TRBJ2-7	TRBV18	CASSPLQGGGYEQYF	TGTGCCAGCTCACCATTGCAGGGGGGTGGTTACGAGCAGTACTTC
TRBD1	NA	TRBJ1-6	TRBV27	CASSPGTEVNSPLHF	TGTGCCAGCAGCCCCGGGACAGAAGTTAATTCACCCCTCCACTTT